The T cell receptor beta chain under discussion was sequenced for a study of somatic mutations in cytotoxic T cells in rheumatoid arthritis. Each population, CD4+ and CD8+ cells, was isolated by positive magnetic bead selection and checked for purity by flow cytometry. The CDR3 has 15 residues. Germline assignment: CDR1 MNHNS and CDR2 SASEGT. Libraries were prepared by immunoSEQ multiplex PCR; TCRdb keeps only in-frame clonotypes and omits some of them. The sample lists approximately 13,000 clones, 60% to 80% seen once, with less than 20% in the top ten. The sequence was collected from an adult with rheumatoid arthritis. The chain employs TRBV6-1 and TRBJ2-5, with D perhaps assigned TRBD1 or TRBD2 (6 bases each). The J call is uncertain, as TRBJ2-7 better fits the DNA end. The sample taken for sequencing was CD8+ T cells sorted from blood. CDR3 sequence: CASSEGGLLTYEQYF. In nucleotides, the CDR3 is TGTGCCAGCAGTGAGGGGGGCCTGCTAACCTACGAGCAGTACTTC.